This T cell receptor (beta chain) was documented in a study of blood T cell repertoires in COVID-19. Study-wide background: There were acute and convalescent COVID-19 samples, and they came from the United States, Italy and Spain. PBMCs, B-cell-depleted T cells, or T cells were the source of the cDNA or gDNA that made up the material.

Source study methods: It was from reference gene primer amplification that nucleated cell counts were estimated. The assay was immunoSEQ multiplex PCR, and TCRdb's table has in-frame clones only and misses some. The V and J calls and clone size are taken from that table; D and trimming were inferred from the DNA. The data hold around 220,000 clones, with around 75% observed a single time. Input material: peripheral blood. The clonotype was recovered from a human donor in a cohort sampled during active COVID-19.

CDR3 DNA: TGTGCCAGTAGTGGAACCCTCGGACAGGGAAGCACAGATACGCAGTATTTT. Translation gives CASSGTLGQGSTDTQYF. V gene TRBV19 combines with J gene TRBJ2-3; TRBD1 matches at 8 bases. Germline loops: CDR1 LNHDA, CDR2 SQIVND (reference sequence). The CDR3 length is 17 residues. The V and J ends lost 5 bases and 0 bases, in that order; junction bases with no gene match: 10.